This entry lists 2 T cell receptor beta chains sequenced from one sample in a study of blood T cell repertoires in COVID-19. Measured with immunoSEQ multiplex PCR; TCRdb has only the in-frame clones, and not every one. Of approximately 230,000 clones listed, approximately 80% are singletons. Specimen: peripheral blood. These receptors were taken from a man aged 80 or over with acute or convalescent COVID-19.

This rearrangement joins TRBV6-1 to TRBJ2-7, with 7 bases identical to TRBD1. With 3 bases clipped from V and 6 bases from J, the junction kept 8 bases outside the gene matches. This CDR3 region has 14 residues. CDR1 MNHNS and CDR2 SASEGT come from the germline V gene. The CDR3 bases are TGTGCCAGCAGTGACCAGACAGGGTCTTCCGAGCAGTACTTC. This translates into CASSDQTGSSEQYF.

The CDR3 region is CASSQDLDRGRQPQHF. The CDR3 nucleotides are TGTGCCAGCAGCCAAGATCTGGACAGGGGGAGGCAGCCCCAGCATTTT. The chain combines TRBV4-2 with TRBJ1-5, with 10 bases lining up with TRBD1. V was clipped by 0 bases and J by 7 bases; unmatched bases: 6. Germline V lookup: CDR1 LGHNA, CDR2 YNFKEQ. The CDR3 spans 16 residues.